The entry below describes one T cell receptor (beta chain). There is no known antigen for this receptor. Per-nucleotide qualities are absent, and no much larger clonotype sits a single base away. Taken with the paper, the label for time point translates to: approximately eleven months on ibrutinib. For TCR beta library preparation, roughly 2 micrograms of genomic DNA were extracted from the cryopreserved PBMCs. Longitudinal blood samples from CLL patients on ibrutinib monotherapy were analyzed using high-throughput TCR beta sequencing. The patients took part in an open-label, single-center phase 2 trial of ibrutinib monotherapy. V is cut by 2 bases and J by 4 bases, and the space between the germline ends is 23 bases. As encoded in the germline V gene, CDR1 is SGHAT while CDR2 is FQNNGV. The cysteine opens and the phenylalanine closes a CDR3 of 18 amino acids. Just CDR3 DNA is preserved here, 54 bases in frame from base 1.

The goal of deep resolution MiSeq sequencing was a depth between 1 in 1 million and 1 in 200,000 T cells, and coverage averaged 10x per clonotype. TCR beta libraries were generated with the immunoSEQ hsTCRB Kit. Under the source paper's analysis protocol: ImmunoSEQ Data Assistant and ImmunoSEQ Analyzer were used for data analysis, and V, D and J genes were assigned according to IMGT definitions. Clonality was computed as one minus normalized Shannon entropy of productive rearrangement frequencies, ranging from 0 to 1. Public clonotype analysis was restricted to overrepresented clonotypes comprising at least 0.05% of each patient's repertoire. Repertoires from thirteen age-matched healthy donors in immuneACCESS were used as clonality controls. Drawn from immuneACCESS, this table holds only the in-frame rearrangements with V and J called that TCRdb kept. Clones are partly lost; checked studies trace under half to an unresolved V gene and leave the rest unexplained. That table furnishes V, J and clone size, whereas the DNA furnished D and trimming. Recorded for this sample are around 70,000 clones; approximately 70% of them occurred a single time. The ten largest clonotypes hold 5.7% of the sample.

The sample comes from a study of cytotoxic CD8 clonotypes in ibrutinib-treated CLL (dated by TCRdb to about 2021). Background on the whole study: The cohort had over ten relapsed/refractory and around 14 treatment-naive patients; around 17 were IGHV unmutated. Partial responses were observed in roughly 25 patients and complete responses in 2; after a median follow-up of roughly 72 months, remission was maintained in 15 or so patients and progression was observed in approximately twelve. The response samples were drawn at a median of roughly eleven months into treatment, with a range of about 6 to 40 months. On average, each sample had 255,043 productive templates and around 100,000 productive rearrangements. Of the approximately 87 participants in the trial, 25 to 30 had longitudinal samples available. Cryopreserved peripheral blood mononuclear cells were collected before treatment, at response, and at either disease progression or sustained remission. Every sample from remission and from progressive disease was obtained while the patients were still on ibrutinib.

Overall results and qualifications from the work: At ibrutinib response clonality went up, during sustained remission it held steady, and at progression it dropped back toward baseline. Public clonotypes were rare and either contracted or stayed stable during treatment, and the rise in clonality at ibrutinib response reflected the expansion of private clonotypes. Sustained-remission and progressing patients did not have matched sampling times, and lymph node repertoires were not examined. Baseline clonality was found to be higher than that of age-matched healthy donors and was strongly correlated with circulating CD8+ T-cell counts.

The TCR was taken from a human donor with chronic lymphocytic leukemia. The input for sequencing was PBMCs, taken after 12 months of ibrutinib treatment. Recombination joined TRBV11-2 with TRBJ1-1, with no D gene named confidently. The encoded CDR3 is CASSLYLPASPSGTEAFF. The DNA sequence is given as TGTGCCAGCAGCTTATATTTGCCGGCCTCACCCTCGGGCACTGAAGCTTTCTTT.